The 26 T cell receptor beta chains below were found in one sample sequenced in a study of T cells after yellow fever vaccination. TCRdb fed the 5' RACE reads into MiXCR, producing one record per CDR3 protein. The sample lists some 300,000 distinct CDR3 sequences, approximately 10% seen once, with about 3.5% in the top ten. The source material was CD4+ T cells sorted from PBMCs, sampled 5 days after the yellow fever booster vaccination. The receptor set was obtained from a man in his late teens or twenties who received the YFV17D yellow fever vaccine.

This clonotype was seen ten or more times. V usage is TRBV29-1 and J usage is TRBJ2-4; the D call may be TRBD1 or TRBD2 (5 bases each). Germline V gene data show CDR1 as SQVTM and CDR2 as ANQGSEA. Trimming took 2 bases from V and 9 from J, leaving 14 bases between them. The CDR3 loop spans 13 amino acids. The DNA for the CDR3 is TGCAGCGTTGAAACAGAGGGACCAGCCATTCAGTACTTC. This sequence encodes CSVETEGPAIQYF.

The rearrangement uses TRBV7-2 and TRBJ1-1; TRBD1 agrees at 9 bases. V lost 6 bases and J lost 8; bases outside the gene matches: 10. Germline CDR1 SGHTA, CDR2 FQGNSA. The CDR3 covers 14 residues. In DNA form, the CDR3 reads TGTGCCAGCAGGCTTCTCCCGGGACAGGGCGAAGCTTTCTTT. Translating it yields CASRLLPGQGEAFF.

Only a few counts were recorded for this clonotype. The V call is TRBV6-2 or TRBV6-3, the J call TRBJ1-3; D gene ambiguous. Germline values: CDR1 MNHEY, CDR2 SVGEGT. The CDR3 sequence is 14 residues long. Trimming took off 8 bases at V and 0 bases at J, with 11 bases between the two ends. The CDR3 loop reads CASLAASSGNTIYF. The DNA of the CDR3 is TGTGCCAGCTTGGCAGCAAGCTCTGGAAACACCATATATTTT.

This rearrangement joins TRBV6-5 to TRBJ2-1, with D possibly matching TRBD2 (7 bases). Germline V CDR1 and CDR2: MNHEY, SVGAGI. With 8 bases removed from V and 8 bases from J, the gap between germline ends came to 19 bases. There are 14 residues in the CDR3. The CDR3 DNA follows: TGTGCCAGCTTCCGGGGGGCAGGGGCCCATGAGCAGTTCTTC. Its translation is CASFRGAGAHEQFF.

This clonotype has at least ten counts. This sequence joins TRBV6-2 or TRBV6-3 and TRBJ2-4; 7 nucleotides agree with TRBD2. V was clipped by 5 bases and J by 0 bases; unmatched bases: 10. Per the germline V gene, CDR1 is MNHEY and CDR2 is SVGEGT. This CDR3 region has 17 residues. In DNA form, the CDR3 reads TGTGCCAGCAGTCGGGACGCGGGGGACCTAGCCAAAAACATTCAGTACTTC. It is translated as CASSRDAGDLAKNIQYF.

This clonotype was picked up many times. CDR3: CASSLGRDGEAFF. DNA for the CDR3: TGCGCCAGCAGCTTGGGGAGGGATGGTGAAGCTTTCTTT. The chain has TRBV5-1 and TRBJ1-1, with no clear D. The CDR3 is made up of 13 amino acids. The ends were cut back, 0 bases at V and 7 bases at J, with 10 bases in the middle. Germline V lookup: CDR1 SGHRS, CDR2 YFSETQ.

The rearrangement uses TRBV7-2 and TRBJ1-5; D gene uncertain. V lost 2 bases, J lost 4 bases, and 12 bases lay in between. Germline CDR1 is SGHTA and CDR2 is FQGNSA. This CDR3 is 15 amino acids long. Here the CDR3 reads CASSLSGVLNQPQHF. In DNA form, the CDR3 reads TGTGCCAGCAGCTTAAGTGGGGTACTTAATCAGCCCCAGCATTTT.

At least ten counts were recorded for this clonotype. The chain uses TRBV5-1 and TRBJ1-2, with D perhaps matching TRBD1 (6 bases). Germline assignment: CDR1 SGHRS and CDR2 YFSETQ. V was clipped by 2 bases and J by 6 bases, with 17 bases between them. The CDR3 sequence is 15 residues long. The CDR3 nucleotides read TGCGCCAGCAGCTTAGACACCACAGGGTTGCATGGCTACACCTTC. Translation: CASSLDTTGLHGYTF. The variable domain in full, with the rest retrieved from reference TRBV5-1 and TRBJ1-2, is KAGVTQTPRYLIKTRGQQVTLSCSPISGHRSVSWYQQTPGQGLQFLFEYFSETQRNKGNFPGRFSGRQFSNSRSEMNVSTLELGDSALYLCASSLDTTGLHGYTFGSGTRLTVV.

The chain carries TRBV20-1 and TRBJ2-7; 12 bases map to TRBD2. V lost 6 bases and J lost 1; bases outside the gene matches: 10. This CDR3 contains 16 residues. The germline CDR1 and CDR2 sequences are DFQATT and SNEGSKA (reference sequence). CDR3: CSATGTSGSRSYEQYV. CDR3 nucleotide sequence: TGCAGTGCCACCGGGACTAGCGGGTCCCGGTCCTACGAGCAGTACGTC.

This chain links TRBV27 with TRBJ1-2; D not resolved. The V end lost 3 bases, the J end lost 2 bases, and 10 bases lay between the germline ends. The CDR3 covers 14 residues. Per the germline V gene, CDR1 is MNHEY and CDR2 is SMNVEV (reference sequence). The DNA for the CDR3 is TGTGCCAGCAGTTTTTCAGGAGAGAACTATGGCTACACCTTC. Its translation is CASSFSGENYGYTF.

The V and J genes are TRBV19 and TRBJ1-4; tentative D call: TRBD1 (5 bases). The germline V and J ends were trimmed by 10 bases and 4 bases, with 13 bases remaining between them. Looked up from germline, CDR1 is LNHDA and CDR2 is SQIVND (reference sequence). This CDR3 contains 13 residues. Written as DNA, the CDR3 is TGTGCCACCGGTTCCAGGGTTAATGAAAAACTGTTTTTT. Translation: CATGSRVNEKLFF.

This clonotype has a handful of counts. The V call is TRBV24-1, the J call TRBJ2-3; D is uncertain. The V end lost 4 bases, the J end lost 3 bases, and 7 bases lay between the germline ends. The CDR3 is made up of 13 amino acids. Germline V gene sequence: CDR1 KGHDR, CDR2 SFDVKD. CDR3 loop: CATSETYTDTQYF. The CDR3 DNA sequence: TGTGCCACCAGTGAAACCTATACAGATACGCAGTATTTT.

This clonotype has a single count. The chain is built from TRBV6-2 or TRBV6-3 and TRBJ2-1; 8 bases fit TRBD2. The length of the CDR3 is 13 residues. V shed 7 bases and J 5 bases; nucleotides not matched to a gene: 4. Germline V lookup: CDR1 MNHEY, CDR2 SVGEGT. Here the CDR3 DNA reads TGTGCCAGCAACAGCGGGGGCAACAATGAGCAGTTCTTC. Translated, it gives CASNSGGNNEQFF.

This clonotype was seen a handful of times. The chain employs TRBV6-6 and TRBJ2-5; TRBD2 might be the D (5 bases). Germline values: CDR1 MNHNY, CDR2 SVGAGI (reference sequence). The CDR3 is made up of 12 amino acids. Deletions cut 9 bases from V and 1 base from J, with 9 bases between. CDR3 amino acids: CASCEGQETQYF. The DNA of the CDR3 is TGTGCCAGTTGTGAGGGCCAAGAGACCCAGTACTTC.

V and J are TRBV20-1 and TRBJ1-1; the D gene is possibly TRBD1 (6 bases). Germline CDR1 DFQATT, CDR2 SNEGSKA (reference sequence). The CDR3 loop spans 13 amino acids. Trimming took 2 bases from V and 1 from J, leaving 8 bases between them. Here the CDR3 reads CSARRQANTEAFF. Written as DNA, the CDR3 is TGCAGTGCTAGAAGACAGGCGAACACTGAAGCTTTCTTT.

This clonotype was seen more than once but under ten times. The J gene is TRBJ1-1, the V gene TRBV29-1; D not certain. Germline loops: CDR1 SQVTM, CDR2 ANQGSEA. V lost 0 bases and J 0 bases, leaving 5 bases between the germline ends. This CDR3 region has 13 residues. The DNA for the CDR3 is TGCAGCGTTGAAGATGGCGTGAACACTGAAGCTTTCTTT. Its translation: CSVEDGVNTEAFF.

This clonotype was detected only a few times. The chain links TRBV5-1 to TRBJ2-3; D may be TRBD1 (5 bases). The V gene's germline CDR1 is SGHRS and CDR2 YFSETQ. The CDR3 is made up of 14 amino acids. The V gene lost 4 bases and the J gene lost 2 bases, with 11 bases spanning the gap. For the CDR3, the DNA is TGCGCCAGCAGCCCCGACAGACACACAGATACGCAGTATTTT. Protein product: CASSPDRHTDTQYF.

The gene calls are TRBV12-3 or TRBV12-4 and TRBJ1-1; possible D gene TRBD1, 5 bases. The CDR3 has 12 residues. The V end was cut by 7 bases, the J end by 7 bases, with 13 bases between. In DNA, the CDR3 is TGTGCCAGCAACGAAATCCAGGGTGAAGCTTTCTTT. Translation gives CASNEIQGEAFF.

The V call is TRBV19, the J call TRBJ1-1; no definite D call. The CDR3 is 15 amino acids. V was trimmed by 7 bases and J by 2 bases, leaving 17 bases between them. From germline, CDR1 is LNHDA and CDR2 SQIVND (reference sequence). CDR3 in DNA: TGTGCCAGTACTGCAGAAGGAGTTACCAACACTGAAGCTTTCTTT. Translating it yields CASTAEGVTNTEAFF.

This clonotype was recorded a few times. CDR3 nucleotide sequence: TGTGCCAGCAGCTTGGAGGTCAGGCCCTATGGCTACACCTTC. It codes for CASSLEVRPYGYTF. The rearrangement uses TRBV5-6 and TRBJ1-2, with D hard to call. V dropped 0 bases and J dropped 4 bases, with 10 bases sitting between them. In germline, CDR1 is SGHDT, CDR2 YYEEEE. This CDR3 is built from 14 residues.

This clonotype was picked up a small number of times. The V gene is TRBV11-2, the J gene TRBJ1-6; maybe TRBD1 (6 bases). The V and J ends lost 5 bases and 9 bases respectively, with 26 bases between them. The CDR3 runs to 18 residues. Germline CDR1 SGHAT, CDR2 FQNNGV. CDR3 sequence (DNA): TGTGCCAGCAGCCCCGGCCCCCCCAGGACAGTTTATCCTTCACCCCTCCACTTT. Translated, it gives CASSPGPPRTVYPSPLHF.

This chain connects TRBV28 to TRBJ2-5, with D possibly TRBD1 on 5 matching bases. V was trimmed by 5 bases and J by 1 base, leaving 11 bases between them. CDR1 and CDR2 (germline): MDHEN, SYDVKM. This CDR3 is built from 14 residues. This CDR3 reads CASSLRATQETQYF. CDR3 DNA: TGTGCCAGCAGTCTCAGGGCCACCCAAGAGACCCAGTACTTC.

This clonotype was counted only a few times. This chain links TRBV5-1 with TRBJ1-1; D gene unclear. Trimming took 1 base from V and 0 from J, leaving 16 bases between them. CDR1 SGHRS and CDR2 YFSETQ come from the germline V gene. This CDR3 region has 17 residues. CDR3 DNA sequence: TGCGCCAGCAGCTTGTTCAGTATAGGGAGGTTGAACACTGAAGCTTTCTTT. Its protein product is CASSLFSIGRLNTEAFF.

This rearrangement joins TRBV5-1 to TRBJ1-4, with 10 positions matching TRBD1. From germline, CDR1 is SGHRS and CDR2 YFSETQ. CDR3 length equals 14 residues. V shed 5 bases and J 12 bases; nucleotides not matched to a gene: 10. CDR3 sequence (DNA): TGCGCCAGCAGTCGCGGGACAGGGGCCGAAGAACTGTTTTTT. It encodes CASSRGTGAEELFF.

The chain uses TRBV5-1 and TRBJ2-3, with 7 bases lining up with TRBD1. Germline V gene data show CDR1 as SGHRS and CDR2 as YFSETQ. Trimming at V came to 1 base and at J to 3 bases, leaving 5 bases not matched to a gene. The CDR3 runs to 15 residues. The CDR3 region is CASSLQDRRTDTQYF. CDR3 nucleotide sequence: TGCGCCAGCAGCTTGCAGGACAGGCGAACAGATACGCAGTATTTT. The full variable domain, with the rest looked up from reference TRBV5-1 and TRBJ2-3, is KAGVTQTPRYLIKTRGQQVTLSCSPISGHRSVSWYQQTPGQGLQFLFEYFSETQRNKGNFPGRFSGRQFSNSRSEMNVSTLELGDSALYLCASSLQDRRTDTQYFGPGTRLTVL.

The chain joins TRBV18 to TRBJ1-5; D not resolved. This CDR3 comprises 14 residues. Trimming left V 2 bases short and J 3 bases short, with 8 bases between. CDR1 KGHSH and CDR2 LQKENI come from the germline V gene. CDR3 nucleotide sequence: TGTGCCAGCTCACCAGAGGAAGCCAATCAGCCCCAGCATTTT. This translates into CASSPEEANQPQHF.